Listed below are T cell receptor beta chains from one sample, sequenced in a study of Graves' ophthalmopathy and Graves' hyperthyroidism. Each CDR3 protein gets one entry after TCRdb re-called the multiplex PCR reads with MiXCR. The sample includes nearly 400,000 distinct CDR3 sequences, around 18% of them seen just once. The sequencing input was peripheral blood. Receptor source: a woman between 18 and 30 years old with Graves' ophthalmopathy. Both conserved end residues are part of each CDR3. Each record gives: clone size, D gene, J gene, V gene, CDR3 protein, CDR3 DNA. D genes are given only for firm matches. Part of the rows lack a size; the others show once, few, many or a class for expanded clones.

clone size: many
D gene: TRBD1
J gene: TRBJ1-1
V gene: TRBV2
CDR3 protein: CASSHRGYVTEAFF
CDR3 DNA: TGTGCCAGCAGCCACAGGGGGTATGTCACTGAAGCTTTCTTT

clone size: many
D gene: -
J gene: TRBJ2-2
V gene: TRBV7-8
CDR3 protein: CASSLMGPGELFF
CDR3 DNA: TGTGCCAGCAGCTTAATGGGACCCGGGGAGCTGTTTTTT

clone size: many
D gene: -
J gene: TRBJ2-1
V gene: TRBV6-2/TRBV6-3
CDR3 protein: CASGAGYNEQFF
CDR3 DNA: TGTGCCAGCGGGGCGGGCTACAATGAGCAGTTCTTC

clone size: many
D gene: TRBD1
J gene: TRBJ2-5
V gene: TRBV7-8
CDR3 protein: CASNRGAGGAETQYF
CDR3 DNA: TGTGCCAGCAATCGAGGGGCAGGGGGCGCGGAGACCCAGTACTTC

clone size: many
D gene: -
J gene: TRBJ2-5
V gene: TRBV29-1
CDR3 protein: CSAPGHLQETQYF
CDR3 DNA: TGCAGCGCACCGGGACACCTTCAAGAGACCCAGTACTTC

clone size: many
D gene: TRBD2
J gene: TRBJ2-5
V gene: TRBV28
CDR3 protein: CASSSSLSGLQETQYF
CDR3 DNA: TGTGCCAGCAGTAGCAGCCTTAGCGGGCTCCAAGAGACCCAGTACTTC

clone size: -
D gene: -
J gene: TRBJ2-7
V gene: TRBV5-1
CDR3 protein: CASSFDSPYEQYF
CDR3 DNA: TGCGCCAGCAGCTTTGACAGTCCCTACGAGCAGTACTTC

clone size: many
D gene: TRBD1
J gene: TRBJ2-6
V gene: TRBV11-3
CDR3 protein: CASSMSGQGSGANVLTF
CDR3 DNA: TGTGCCAGCAGCATGTCGGGACAGGGGTCTGGGGCCAACGTCCTGACTTTC

clone size: many
D gene: -
J gene: TRBJ1-1
V gene: TRBV7-2
CDR3 protein: CASSPVGGNTEAFF
CDR3 DNA: TGTGCCAGCAGCCCCGTGGGGGGAAACACTGAAGCTTTCTTT

clone size: many
D gene: TRBD1
J gene: TRBJ2-7
V gene: TRBV6-5
CDR3 protein: CASRGQGVRYEQYF
CDR3 DNA: TGTGCCAGCAGGGGACAGGGGGTAAGGTACGAGCAGTACTTC

clone size: many
D gene: -
J gene: TRBJ1-1
V gene: TRBV27
CDR3 protein: CASTLQGPNTEAFF
CDR3 DNA: TGTGCCAGCACCTTGCAGGGGCCGAACACTGAAGCTTTCTTT

clone size: -
D gene: TRBD1
J gene: TRBJ1-1
V gene: TRBV10-3
CDR3 protein: CAISQGQEEAEAFF
CDR3 DNA: TGTGCCATCAGCCAAGGACAGGAGGAGGCTGAAGCTTTCTTT

clone size: few
D gene: TRBD1
J gene: TRBJ2-7
V gene: TRBV11-1
CDR3 protein: CASSLPSGQGVFYEQYF
CDR3 DNA: TGTGCCAGCAGCTTACCGTCGGGACAGGGAGTCTTCTACGAGCAGTACTTC

clone size: many
D gene: -
J gene: TRBJ2-5
V gene: TRBV7-3
CDR3 protein: CASSLSVGVQETQYF
CDR3 DNA: TGTGCCAGCAGCTTAAGCGTTGGGGTCCAAGAGACCCAGTACTTC

clone size: many
D gene: TRBD1
J gene: TRBJ2-7
V gene: TRBV28
CDR3 protein: CASSFPRSTGDNEQYF
CDR3 DNA: TGTGCCAGCAGTTTCCCCCGGTCGACAGGGGATAACGAGCAGTACTTC

clone size: many
D gene: -
J gene: TRBJ1-1
V gene: TRBV4-1
CDR3 protein: CASSKGVALNTEAFF
CDR3 DNA: TGCGCCAGCAGCAAAGGGGTGGCCCTGAACACTGAAGCTTTCTTT

clone size: -
D gene: -
J gene: TRBJ1-5
V gene: TRBV10-3
CDR3 protein: CAISGQGPNQPQHF
CDR3 DNA: TGTGCCATCAGTGGCCAGGGCCCCAATCAGCCCCAGCATTTT